This T cell receptor (beta chain) was identified in a study of a mutant IDH1 vaccine in newly diagnosed glioma. Germline V gives CDR1 GTSNPN, CDR2 SVGIG (reference sequence). The germline V and J ends were trimmed by 4 bases and 6 bases, with 18 bases remaining between them. The CDR3 spans 14 residues. Clones were sequenced by immunoSEQ multiplex PCR, and TCRdb holds only the in-frame ones, with some missing. The table includes approximately 70,000 clones, 79% detected once. In its sample, this clone was seen a few times. Time point specified: baseline, week 1 (first vaccination visit). Treatment denoted: pre-vaccination baseline after standard-of-care therapy.

The sample was PBMCs, taken from a glioma patient treated with radiotherapy, temozolomide or both. This sequence joins TRBV30 and TRBJ1-2; no definite D call. The sequence came from a man aged 45 to 65 with glioma. CDR3 nucleotide sequence: TGTGCCTGGAAATCGTATACCCAGGCCCATGGCTACACCTTC. The encoded protein is CAWKSYTQAHGYTF.